This record covers a single T cell receptor (beta chain). This entry belongs to a study of cytomegalovirus exposure and HLA in healthy donors. Germline values: CDR1 LGHNA, CDR2 YSLEER. The CDR3 loop spans 14 amino acids. The V and J ends lost 3 bases and 4 bases respectively, with 10 bases between them. The PCR employed 60 Vbeta primers together with 13 Jbeta primers. The protocol was immunoSEQ multiplex PCR, while the TCRdb copy is restricted to in-frame clones and leaves out a portion. Among roughly 180,000 clones listed, 79% were seen once. The rearrangement links TRBV4-3 to TRBJ2-1; perhaps TRBD1 as D (6 bases). The specimen was PBMCs. The receptor was isolated from a girl between 5 and 17 years old in good health and CMV-seropositive. The CDR3 sequence is CASSQTGGYNEQFF. CDR3 DNA: TGCGCCAGCAGCCAGACAGGAGGTTACAATGAGCAGTTCTTC.